Presented here are 23 T cell receptor beta chains from one specimen sequenced in a study of blood T cell repertoires in COVID-19. Libraries were prepared by immunoSEQ multiplex PCR; TCRdb keeps only in-frame clonotypes and omits some of them. The sample includes roughly 80,000 clones, 82% of them seen just once. The sequencing input was peripheral blood. These receptors came from a human donor in a cohort sampled during active COVID-19.

This chain joins TRBV3-1 (or the pseudogene TRBV3-2) and TRBJ2-4; weak D call: TRBD2 (6 bases). In germline, CDR1 is LGHDT, CDR2 YNNKEL (reference sequence). The CDR3 loop spans 13 amino acids. Trimming pared 1 base from V and 6 bases from J, leaving 7 bases between. CDR3 bases: TGTGCCAGCAGCCAAGTGGGAGGAAACATTCAGTACTTC. Its protein is CASSQVGGNIQYF.

This clone was detected only once. The chain carries TRBV27 and TRBJ1-6; D is uncertain. Trimming cost V 3 bases and J 2 bases, with 5 bases left between them. The germline gives CDR1 MNHEY, CDR2 SMNVEV (reference sequence). This CDR3 comprises 14 residues. CDR3 loop: CASSFRTYNSPLHF. CDR3 nucleotide sequence: TGTGCCAGCAGTTTCAGAACCTATAATTCACCCCTCCACTTT.

The CDR3 loop is CASSPGQATNQPQHF. DNA of the CDR3: TGTGCCAGCAGCCCCGGACAGGCGACGAATCAGCCCCAGCATTTT. This sequence joins TRBV5-6 and TRBJ1-5, with 7 bases fitting TRBD1. Germline lookup yields CDR1 SGHDT and CDR2 YYEEEE. This CDR3 is built from 15 residues. The J segment lost 4 bases and the V segment lost 4 bases, leaving 8 bases of the junction unmatched.

V gene TRBV24-1 combines with J gene TRBJ2-7; D is possibly TRBD2 (6 bases). From germline, CDR1 is KGHDR and CDR2 SFDVKD. The CDR3 spans 14 residues. Trimming removed 4 bases from V and 4 bases from J, with 13 bases in between. CDR3 bases: TGTGCCACCAGTGACCGGGGGAGTATTTACGAGCAGTACTTC. Translating it yields CATSDRGSIYEQYF.

The rearrangement uses TRBV2 and TRBJ2-3; 11 bases match TRBD2. Germline CDR1 and CDR2: SNHLY and FYNNEI. This CDR3 is 13 amino acids long. V was clipped by 6 bases and J by 5 bases; unmatched bases: 1. The CDR3 nucleotides read TGTGCCAGCAGGACTAGCGGGGAAGATACGCAGTATTTT. Protein: CASRTSGEDTQYF.

This clone was found once. The chain links TRBV11-2 to TRBJ1-1; D is perhaps TRBD1 (5 bases). Germline V gene data show CDR1 as SGHAT and CDR2 as FQNNGV. V lost 4 bases, J lost 0 bases, and 15 bases lay in between. CDR3 size: 16 residues. The CDR3 sequence: CASSSRGRTLNTEAFF. DNA of the CDR3: TGTGCCAGCAGCTCGCGGGGAAGGACACTGAACACTGAAGCTTTCTTT.

This clone was seen once. The V and J genes are TRBV5-8 and TRBJ2-6; 8 bases match TRBD1. Trimming at V came to 2 bases and at J to 3 bases, leaving 10 bases not matched to a gene. CDR1 and CDR2 (germline): SGHTS, YDEGEE. The CDR3 sequence is 18 residues long. The CDR3 coding sequence is TGTGCCAGCAGCTTAGGACAGGGAATTAAGTTTGGGGCCAACGTCCTGACTTTC. Residues: CASSLGQGIKFGANVLTF.

This clone was seen a handful of times. The genes are TRBV6-1 and TRBJ1-1; tentative D call: TRBD1 (6 bases). The CDR3 is made up of 14 amino acids. The V gene's germline CDR1 is MNHNS and CDR2 SASEGT. V was clipped by 1 base and J by 4 bases, with 10 bases between them. CDR3 region: CASSEDRVVTEAFF. CDR3 nucleotide sequence: TGTGCCAGCAGTGAAGACAGGGTCGTCACTGAAGCTTTCTTT.

The chain employs TRBV27 and TRBJ2-7; D is perhaps TRBD2 (6 bases). Trimming shortened V by 5 bases and J by 3 bases, and 14 bases separated the two germline ends. Germline V CDR1 and CDR2: MNHEY, SMNVEV (reference sequence). The CDR3 runs to 14 residues. CDR3 bases: TGTGCCAGCAGTCCCGGGGACTCGGGCTACGAGCAGTACTTC. Its translation: CASSPGDSGYEQYF.

The gene calls are TRBV19 and TRBJ2-1; 11 positions match TRBD1. With 3 bases clipped from V and 7 bases from J, the junction kept 5 bases outside the gene matches. The CDR3 length is 15 residues. Germline values: CDR1 LNHDA, CDR2 SQIVND (reference sequence). DNA of the CDR3: TGTGCCAGTAGTATTCCGGGACAGGGGGTAAATGAGCAGTTCTTC. It yields the protein CASSIPGQGVNEQFF.

This CDR3 reads CASSRDRGGETQYF. The CDR3 nucleotides read TGCGCCAGCAGCCGGGACAGGGGAGGAGAGACCCAGTACTTC. The gene calls are TRBV10-1 and TRBJ2-5, with TRBD1 matching 10 bases. This CDR3 has 14 residues. Germline assignment: CDR1 WNHNN and CDR2 SYGVQD (reference sequence). V was pared by 6 bases and J by 4 bases, with 5 bases of the junction left unmatched.

This clone was counted ten times or more. J is TRBJ2-1 and V is TRBV7-9; possible D gene TRBD2, 6 bases. This CDR3 contains 12 residues. The V end lost 2 bases, the J end lost 9 bases, and 8 bases lay between the germline ends. From germline, CDR1 is SEHNR and CDR2 FQNEAQ (reference sequence). CDR3 DNA sequence: TGTGCCAGCAGCTTAACTAGCACTGAGCAGTTCTTC. Its protein is CASSLTSTEQFF.

This clone was counted between two and nine times. J is TRBJ1-1 and V is TRBV5-1, with TRBD1 identical over 7 bases. The germline CDR1 and CDR2 sequences are SGHRS and YFSETQ. V trimming: 2 bases; J trimming: 1 base; junction bases outside the gene matches: 2. This CDR3 contains 14 residues. The CDR3 DNA reads as TGCGCCAGCAGCTTTAGGGGGCCGAACACTGAAGCTTTCTTT. Amino acids: CASSFRGPNTEAFF.

This rearrangement joins TRBV28 to TRBJ2-7; no definite D call. The length of the CDR3 is 12 residues. CDR1 and CDR2 (germline): MDHEN, SYDVKM. Trimming stripped 2 bases from V and 8 bases from J, with 10 bases between. CDR3 DNA sequence: TGTGCCAGCAGTTTAATCCACTTCCAGCAGTACTTC. Its translation: CASSLIHFQQYF.

V and J are TRBV7-9 and TRBJ2-1; TRBD2 is a possible D gene (6 bases). The CDR3 has 11 amino acids. CDR1 is SEHNR, CDR2 FQNEAQ, per germline (reference sequence). V was pared by 5 bases and J by 10 bases, with 9 bases between. CDR3 sequence reads: CASSPGGEQFF. As DNA, the CDR3 is TGTGCCAGCAGCCCCGGGGGAGAGCAGTTCTTC.

CDR3 in DNA: TGTGCCAGCAGCACCGGACTAGCGGGATACGAGCAGTACTTC. This sequence encodes CASSTGLAGYEQYF. The rearrangement joins TRBV9 to TRBJ2-7; 12 bases match TRBD2. The germline V gene has CDR1 SGDLS and CDR2 YYNGEE. The CDR3 spans 14 residues. Unmatched junction bases numbered 3, after V lost 4 bases and J lost 4 bases.

The chain recombines TRBV19 with TRBJ1-6; D is unresolved. This CDR3 has 14 amino acids. Germline V gene data show CDR1 as LNHDA and CDR2 as SQIVND (reference sequence). V was clipped by 1 base and J by 10 bases, with 11 bases between them. CDR3 in DNA: TGTGCCAGTAGTATAGCGCCGGGGAGGTCACCCCTCCACTTT. As protein: CASSIAPGRSPLHF.

The chain employs TRBV7-8 and TRBJ2-5; weak D call: TRBD2 (6 bases). Germline lookup yields CDR1 SGHVS and CDR2 FQNEAQ. Trimming shortened V by 6 bases and J by 7 bases, and 18 bases separated the two germline ends. The CDR3 is 14 residues long. Written as DNA, the CDR3 is TGTGCCAGCAGTCCTCCGCCGGGGGACGGGACCCAGTACTTC. Protein: CASSPPPGDGTQYF.

The V and J genes are TRBV29-1 and TRBJ2-3, with 8 bases matching TRBD2. Trimming removed 6 bases from V and 6 bases from J; junction bases left unmatched: 14. This CDR3 contains 15 residues. The germline gives CDR1 SQVTM, CDR2 ANQGSEA. As DNA, the CDR3 is TGCAGCGTCCACGTCCTGCGGGGGGTCCCCGATACGCAGTATTTT. It translates to CSVHVLRGVPDTQYF.

The rearrangement joins TRBV19 to TRBJ2-3, with a tentative D call TRBD1 (7 bases). Trimming stripped 8 bases from V and 3 bases from J, with 12 bases between. Germline CDR1 is LNHDA and CDR2 is SQIVND (reference sequence). This CDR3 spans 13 amino acids. The DNA for the CDR3 is TGTGCCAGTCGGGGGACAGTAACAGATACGCAGTATTTT. This encodes CASRGTVTDTQYF.

This chain uses TRBV6-5 with TRBJ2-7; no firm D call. V lost 6 bases and J 4 bases, leaving 10 bases between the germline ends. This CDR3 is built from 12 residues. The germline CDR1 and CDR2 sequences are MNHEY and SVGAGI. Written as DNA, the CDR3 is TGTGCCAGCAGGCATGCCCAGTACGAGCAGTACTTC. This encodes CASRHAQYEQYF.

The gene calls are TRBV4-1 and TRBJ1-1; D not resolved. V was pared by 1 base and J by 4 bases, with 10 bases between. This CDR3 is 14 amino acids long. Per germline, CDR1 MGHRA and CDR2 YSYEKL. The CDR3: CASSQGLRSTEAFF. CDR3 nucleotide sequence: TGCGCCAGCAGCCAAGGGCTCAGATCCACTGAAGCTTTCTTT.

The chain links TRBV7-9 to TRBJ1-4; D might be TRBD1 (5 bases). The CDR3 length is 15 residues. Germline V gene lookup returns CDR1 SEHNR and CDR2 FQNEAQ (reference sequence). The V and J ends lost 1 base and 7 bases respectively, with 13 bases between them. This CDR3 reads CASSLGTAGREKLFF. CDR3 in DNA: TGTGCCAGCAGCTTAGGTACAGCGGGGCGTGAAAAACTGTTTTTT.